This T cell receptor beta chain comes out of a study of blood T cell repertoires in COVID-19. Across the study: The study drew acute and convalescent COVID-19 samples from the United States, Italy and Spain.

One Seattle source followed patients from active infection through their disease course. The assay was immunoSEQ multiplex PCR, and TCRdb's table has in-frame clones only and misses some. This sample has about 210,000 clones, with around 85% found just once. Germline V gene data show CDR1 as SGHTA and CDR2 as FQGTGA. V was trimmed by 0 bases and J by 5 bases, leaving 7 bases between them. The CDR3 length is 13 residues. The chain is built from TRBV7-3 and TRBJ2-5; no clear D. This TCR derives from a man in his forties or fifties with COVID-19, enrolled during active disease. Sequenced input: peripheral blood. CDR3 DNA: TGTGCCAGCAGCTTAACTCCCGGGGAGACCCAGTACTTC. It encodes CASSLTPGETQYF. The full variable domain, with the rest looked up from reference TRBV7-3 and TRBJ2-5, is GAGVSQTPSNKVTEKGKYVELRCDPISGHTALYWYRQSLGQGPEFLIYFQGTGAADDSGLPNDRFFAVRPEGSVSTLKIQRTERGDSAVYLCASSLTPGETQYFGPGTRLLVL.